Each of the 19 T cell receptor beta chains below was sequenced from the same sample in a study of blood T cells in healthy people across ages. Together with a sample-barcoded 5' primer, a J-beta primer mix was included in a second PCR lasting about 7 to 12 cycles. Each CDR3 protein gets one entry after TCRdb re-called the 5' RACE reads with MiXCR. The table includes roughly 800,000 distinct CDR3 sequences, 35% to 40% detected once. Sequenced material: blood. Receptors were obtained from a man aged 18 to 35 in good health.

This clonotype was seen at least ten times. The chain has TRBV20-1 and TRBJ1-2, with TRBD1 identical over 8 bases. The CDR3 runs to 12 residues. With V trimmed by 5 bases and J by 6 bases, 5 bases remained unmatched. Germline assignment: CDR1 DFQATT and CDR2 SNEGSKA (reference sequence). CDR3 protein: CSAGTGGDGYTF. The CDR3 DNA reads TGCAGTGCTGGTACAGGGGGAGATGGCTACACCTTC.

V and J are TRBV14 and TRBJ1-6, with D possibly being TRBD1 (6 bases). Looked up from germline, CDR1 is SGHDN and CDR2 is FVKESK. V lost 9 bases to trimming and J lost 9 bases, with 15 bases between them. The CDR3 is 13 amino acids. CDR3 in amino acids: CASGWQTGSPLHF. DNA for the CDR3: TGTGCCAGTGGGTGGCAGACAGGTTCACCCCTCCACTTT.

A remark on this clonotype: This may be a read error: a much more frequent sequence differs by one nucleotide. The rearrangement joins TRBV12-3 or TRBV12-4 to TRBJ2-5, with 7 bases fitting TRBD2. The CDR3 consists of 14 residues. V trimming: 1 base; J trimming: 7 bases; junction bases outside the gene matches: 6. The CDR3 protein is CASSLGGGKGTQYF. In nucleotides, the CDR3 is TGTGCCAGCAGTTTAGGGGGGGGTAAAGGGACCCAGTACTTC.

The chain is built from TRBV28 and TRBJ1-5; D unclear. Germline lookup yields CDR1 MDHEN and CDR2 SYDVKM. Trimming pared 5 bases from V and 1 base from J, leaving 18 bases between. This CDR3 contains 17 residues. CDR3 nucleotide sequence: TGTGCCAGCAGTCCCGGGGAAGTTTTCTCGAGCAATCAGCCCCAGCATTTT. Translated, it gives CASSPGEVFSSNQPQHF. Full variable domain (rest looked up from reference TRBV28 and TRBJ1-5): DVKVTQSSRYLVKRTGEKVFLECVQDMDHENMFWYRQDPGLGLRLIYFSYDVKMKEKGDIPEGYSVSREKKERFSLILESASTNQTSMYLCASSPGEVFSSNQPQHFGDGTRLSIL.

This clonotype has a handful of counts. This chain connects TRBV5-1 to TRBJ1-6, with 9 bases lining up with TRBD1. CDR3 size: 15 residues. CDR1 and CDR2 from the germline V gene are SGHRS and YFSETQ. Germline trimming cut 0 bases from V and 10 bases from J; bases unmatched to any gene: 5. CDR3 in amino acids: CASSLAATGGSPLHF. CDR3 sequence (DNA): TGCGCCAGCAGCTTGGCCGCGACAGGGGGATCACCCCTCCACTTT.

A few counts support this clonotype. V is TRBV7-2 and J is TRBJ2-4; D is unclear. The CDR3 sequence is 16 residues long. CDR1 is SGHTA, CDR2 FQGNSA, per germline. The ends were cut back, 5 bases at V and 0 bases at J, with 14 bases in the middle. The CDR3 DNA reads as TGTGCCAGCAGCCAACCCCTAGGATTAGCCAAAAACATTCAGTACTTC. Amino acids: CASSQPLGLAKNIQYF.

This rearrangement joins TRBV20-1 to TRBJ1-1; the D gene is possibly TRBD1 (6 bases). The CDR3 is made up of 14 amino acids. V shed 4 bases and J shed 1 base, with 13 bases lying between them. Per the germline V gene, CDR1 is DFQATT and CDR2 is SNEGSKA (reference sequence). The CDR3 loop is CSAIDRITNTEAFF. The CDR3 bases are TGCAGTGCTATCGACAGGATAACGAACACTGAAGCTTTCTTT.

As regards this clonotype: The junction departs from the called germline gene at one end, perhaps through a read error. The chain combines TRBV29-1 with TRBJ2-1; possibly TRBD2 for D (6 bases). The closer fit of TRBJ2-7 to the DNA end suggests the J call may be wrong. The CDR3 consists of 13 residues. Germline V gene lookup returns CDR1 SQVTM and CDR2 ANQGSEA. CDR3 loop: CGVEEGNYNEQYF. CDR3 DNA sequence: TGCGGCGTTGAGGAGGGGAACTACAATGAGCAGTACTTC.

For this clonotype: Being one base from a much bigger clone, this may be a read error. The rearrangement uses TRBV7-2 and TRBJ2-4; 7 nucleotides line up with TRBD1. The closer fit of TRBJ2-7 to the DNA end suggests the J call may be wrong. Germline assignment: CDR1 SGHTA and CDR2 FQGNSA. The length of the CDR3 is 14 residues. Written as DNA, the CDR3 is TGTGCCGGCAGCTTAGAGACAGGGCCACACGAGCAGTACTTC. Translated: CAGSLETGPHEQYF.

This clonotype was seen a handful of times. The CDR3 loop is CASSSGRGTNEQYF. The CDR3 DNA is TGCGCCAGCAGCTCGGGGCGAGGGACGAACGAGCAGTACTTC. The chain employs TRBV10-2 and TRBJ2-7; D possibly uses TRBD1 or TRBD2 (5 bases each). V lost 6 bases, J lost 5 bases, and 17 bases lay in between. The CDR3 contains 14 residues. Looked up from germline, CDR1 is WSHSY and CDR2 is SAAADI.

This chain connects TRBV5-1 to TRBJ2-1; TRBD2 might be the D (6 bases). The germline V gene has CDR1 SGHRS and CDR2 YFSETQ. The CDR3 extends over 19 amino acids. V dropped 0 bases and J dropped 1 base, with 20 bases sitting between them. The CDR3 protein is CASSLVGLLKRRSYNEQFF. Here the CDR3 DNA reads TGCGCCAGCAGCTTGGTGGGACTGTTAAAGCGGAGATCCTACAATGAGCAGTTCTTC. The full variable domain, in which reference TRBV5-1 and TRBJ2-1 provide the parts outside the CDR3, is KAGVTQTPRYLIKTRGQQVTLSCSPISGHRSVSWYQQTPGQGLQFLFEYFSETQRNKGNFPGRFSGRQFSNSRSEMNVSTLELGDSALYLCASSLVGLLKRRSYNEQFFGPGTRLTVL.

V usage is TRBV12-3 or TRBV12-4 and J usage is TRBJ1-2; D uncertain. V was trimmed by 3 bases and J by 2 bases, leaving 13 bases between them. The CDR3 loop spans 15 amino acids. The DNA for the CDR3 is TGTGCCAGCAGTTTGGGGTTTCCAGAAAACTATGGCTACACCTTC. This sequence encodes CASSLGFPENYGYTF.

V gene TRBV4-1 combines with J gene TRBJ1-5; a weak D match, TRBD1 (5 bases). The CDR3 is 15 residues long. Germline CDR1 is MGHRA and CDR2 is YSYEKL. Trimming took off 1 base at V and 2 bases at J, with 9 bases between the two ends. The CDR3 region has the DNA TGCGCCAGCAGCCAAGTAAGGGACGGCAATCAGCCCCAGCATTTT. Translated: CASSQVRDGNQPQHF.

This chain joins TRBV10-3 and TRBJ1-1; D is uncertain. V was clipped by 6 bases and J by 1 base, with 9 bases between them. The germline gives CDR1 ENHRY, CDR2 SYGVKD. This CDR3 spans 13 amino acids. CDR3 region: CAIRGPTNTEAFF. The CDR3 DNA reads as TGTGCCATCAGAGGACCGACGAACACTGAAGCTTTCTTT.

V is TRBV25-1 and J is TRBJ2-3; tentative D call: TRBD1 (6 bases). Trimming took 4 bases from V and 3 from J, leaving 20 bases between them. CDR3 length: 17 amino acids. Germline CDR1 is MGHDK and CDR2 is SYGVNS. CDR3 sequence: CASSGVNRAKTTDTQYF. CDR3 DNA sequence: TGTGCCAGCAGTGGGGTCAACAGGGCGAAGACTACAGATACGCAGTATTTT.

The chain employs TRBV20-1 and TRBJ2-3; D is ambiguous. Germline V gene data show CDR1 as DFQATT and CDR2 as SNEGSKA (reference sequence). Trimming left V 3 bases short and J 8 bases short, with 9 bases between. The CDR3 has 11 amino acids. The CDR3 coding sequence is TGCAGTGCTAGGAACATCCGTACGCAGTATTTT. Residues: CSARNIRTQYF.

This clonotype showed up just a few times. V is TRBV12-3 or TRBV12-4 and J is TRBJ2-3, with TRBD1 as a possible D gene (6 bases). Trimming took 6 bases from V and 8 from J, leaving 15 bases between them. This CDR3 contains 13 residues. The CDR3 DNA follows: TGTGCCAGCAGCATATCTCAGGGGAGTACGCAGTATTTT. This encodes CASSISQGSTQYF.

The chain links TRBV10-3 to TRBJ2-3; D assignment may be TRBD1 or TRBD2 (6 bases each). Per germline, CDR1 ENHRY and CDR2 SYGVKD. The CDR3 has 19 residues. Trimming shortened V by 2 bases and J by 1 base, and 22 bases separated the two germline ends. The CDR3 DNA is TGTGCCATCAGTGAGCCTGCCCGGTGGGGGGCAAGTGGCACAGATACGCAGTATTTT. It is translated as CAISEPARWGASGTDTQYF.

V usage is TRBV7-6 and J usage is TRBJ1-1; maybe TRBD1 (6 bases). This CDR3 is built from 13 residues. V was cut by 7 bases and J by 4 bases, with 13 bases left in between. CDR1 and CDR2 from the germline V gene are SGHVS and FNYEAQ. In DNA form, the CDR3 reads TGTGCCAGCACCCGAAGGGGGGGCACTGAAGCTTTCTTT. Its translation is CASTRRGGTEAFF.